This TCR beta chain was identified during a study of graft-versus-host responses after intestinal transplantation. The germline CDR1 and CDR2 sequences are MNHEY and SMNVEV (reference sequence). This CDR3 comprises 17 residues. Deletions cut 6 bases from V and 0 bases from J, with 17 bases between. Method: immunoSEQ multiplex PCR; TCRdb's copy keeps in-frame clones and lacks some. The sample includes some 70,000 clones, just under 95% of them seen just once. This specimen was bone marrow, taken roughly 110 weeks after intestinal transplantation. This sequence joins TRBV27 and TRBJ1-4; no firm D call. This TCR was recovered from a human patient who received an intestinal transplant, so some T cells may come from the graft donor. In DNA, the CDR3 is TGTGCCAGCAGGCCGGAAGGACTACCTGCAACTAATGAAAAACTGTTTTTT. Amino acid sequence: CASRPEGLPATNEKLFF.